This TCR beta chain comes out of a study of blood T cell repertoires in COVID-19. Turning to the study itself: Acute-phase and convalescent COVID-19 samples originated in the United States, Italy and Spain. Sample material is recorded as cDNA or gDNA derived from T cells, B-cell-depleted T cells, or PBMCs.

Germline V gene sequence: CDR1 SQVTM, CDR2 ANQGSEA. The CDR3 runs 16 residues. V lost 4 bases and J lost 0; bases outside the gene matches: 12. As originally analysed: Quantification of nucleated cells was approximated via reference gene primer amplification. The data were produced by immunoSEQ multiplex PCR, yet TCRdb's version contains in-frame clones alone and is incomplete. From that table come the V and J calls and clone size; the DNA was used to work out D and trimming. The data hold fewer than 15,000 clones, with around nine tenths observed a single time. This clone has a handful of counts. The source material was peripheral blood. This TCR was recovered from a human donor in a cohort sampled during active COVID-19. The V gene is TRBV29-1, the J gene TRBJ2-7; TRBD2 matches 7 bases. In DNA form, the CDR3 reads TGCAGCGTTGCGGCTAGCGGATCTTCTAGCTCCTACGAGCAGTACTTC. Amino acid sequence: CSVAASGSSSSYEQYF.